This T cell receptor beta chain was recovered during a study of cytomegalovirus exposure and HLA in healthy donors. Study conclusions and caveats: Fewer N-insertions (relative to the roughly 630-donor mean) were reportedly seen in an Asian-associated ancestry cluster in a later analysis. Being productive about 87% or about 30% of the time was typical of most TCR beta V segments in an earlier analysis.

Both 60 Vbeta primers and 13 Jbeta primers went into the PCR. Method: immunoSEQ multiplex PCR; TCRdb's copy keeps in-frame clones and lacks some. This sample has under 200,000 clones, with about 76% found just once. This clone was seen a single time. Its cognate antigen is unknown. J was trimmed by 4 bases and V by 6 bases; bases with no gene match: 10. Germline CDR1 SQVTM, CDR2 ANQGSEA. CDR3 length: 14 residues. This TCR derives from a male donor in good health and CMV-seropositive. The V call is TRBV29-1, the J call TRBJ2-5, with 8 nucleotides matching TRBD2. The sequenced sample consisted of PBMCs. This chain's CDR3 is CSVGRGGSGETQYF. CDR3 DNA: TGCAGCGTCGGACGGGGGGGTTCGGGAGAGACCCAGTACTTC. Full variable domain (rest looked up from reference TRBV29-1 and TRBJ2-5): SAVISQKPSRDICQRGTSLTIQCQVDSQVTMMFWYRQQPGQSLTLIATANQGSEATYESGFVIDKFPISRPNLTFSTLTVSNMSPEDSSIYLCSVGRGGSGETQYFGPGTRLLVL.